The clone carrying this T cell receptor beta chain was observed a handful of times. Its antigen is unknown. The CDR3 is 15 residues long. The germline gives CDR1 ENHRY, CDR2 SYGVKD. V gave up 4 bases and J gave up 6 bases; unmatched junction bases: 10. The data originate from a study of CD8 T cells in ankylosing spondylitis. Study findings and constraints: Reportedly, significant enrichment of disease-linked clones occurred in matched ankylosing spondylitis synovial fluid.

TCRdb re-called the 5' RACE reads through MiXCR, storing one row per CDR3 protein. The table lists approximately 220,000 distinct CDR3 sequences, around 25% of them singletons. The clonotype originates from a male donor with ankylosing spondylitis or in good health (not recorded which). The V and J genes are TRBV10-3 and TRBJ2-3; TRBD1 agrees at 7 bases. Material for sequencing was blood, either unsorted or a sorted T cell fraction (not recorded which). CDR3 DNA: TGTGCCATCAGTGTTGACAGGGCGACCGGGGATACGCAGTATTTT. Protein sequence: CAISVDRATGDTQYF.